What follows are 13 T cell receptor beta chains derived from one specimen sequenced in a study of a mutant IDH1 vaccine in newly diagnosed glioma. Profiling relied on immunoSEQ multiplex PCR, and the TCRdb table lists in-frame clones only, not all of them. The repertoire holds about 68,000 clones, roughly 83% seen once, with less than 15% in the top ten. Time point indicated: week 35, safety follow-up. Doses of 300 ug of mutant IDH1 20-mer peptide were given with topical imiquimod. The antigens for these receptors are not known. The source material was PBMCs, sampled from a glioma patient whose treatment included an IDH1 peptide vaccine. The receptors here all came from a man aged 18 to 29 with glioma.

Within the sample, this clone is medium-sized. The chain recombines TRBV27 with TRBJ2-7; TRBD2 might be the D (5 bases). The ends were cut back, 10 bases at V and 5 bases at J, with 15 bases in the middle. Germline CDR1 is MNHEY and CDR2 is SMNVEV (reference sequence). The CDR3 covers 12 residues. CDR3: CATRTGRDEQYF. CDR3 in DNA: TGTGCCACCCGGACTGGGAGAGACGAGCAGTACTTC.

The V gene is TRBV7-2, the J gene TRBJ1-5, with unresolved D. Trimming shortened V by 5 bases and J by 0 bases, and 14 bases separated the two germline ends. This CDR3 has 16 residues. Germline assignment: CDR1 SGHTA and CDR2 FQGNSA. CDR3 protein: CASSLLAGNSNQPQHF. The CDR3 nucleotides read TGTGCCAGCAGCCTCCTTGCGGGGAATAGCAATCAGCCCCAGCATTTT.

This clone is a singleton in its sample. The chain is built from TRBV18 and TRBJ1-3; D ambiguous. V gave up 4 bases and J gave up 2 bases, with 9 bases separating them. The CDR3 extends over 14 amino acids. Germline CDR1 is KGHSH and CDR2 is LQKENI. DNA of the CDR3: TGTGCCAGCTCACTCGATATCACTGGAAACACCATATATTTT. This translates into CASSLDITGNTIYF.

This clone occurred a few times. This chain joins TRBV29-1 and TRBJ1-1, with D possibly TRBD1 on 6 matching bases. Between the trimmed V and J ends, which lost 6 bases and 1 base, there was a span of 12 bases. Germline values: CDR1 SQVTM, CDR2 ANQGSEA. The CDR3 has 13 residues. The CDR3 spells CSVAGQPNTEAFF. The CDR3 DNA is TGCAGCGTCGCCGGACAGCCGAACACTGAAGCTTTCTTT.

The chain employs TRBV28 and TRBJ2-7, with TRBD1 matching 7 bases. V dropped 5 bases and J dropped 4; count of bases not matched to a gene: 8. This CDR3 comprises 14 residues. Per the germline V gene, CDR1 is MDHEN and CDR2 is SYDVKM. CDR3 nucleotides: TGTGCCAGCAGTGGGCCCCGGGACAGATACGAGCAGTACTTC. Translated, it gives CASSGPRDRYEQYF.

This clone was detected only once. V and J are TRBV19 and TRBJ2-3; 8 positions match TRBD1. Germline trimming cut 4 bases from V and 3 bases from J; bases unmatched to any gene: 3. This CDR3 region has 14 residues. The germline V gene has CDR1 LNHDA and CDR2 SQIVND (reference sequence). The CDR3 DNA reads TGTGCCAGTAGTAGCAGGGGGCGAACAGATACGCAGTATTTT. Translated, it gives CASSSRGRTDTQYF.

The sample holds a few counts of this clone. CDR3 DNA: TGTGCCAGTCAGACAGGGTTCGAGCAGCCCCAGCATTTT. Protein sequence: CASQTGFEQPQHF. J is TRBJ1-5 and V is TRBV6-1; 7 nucleotides match TRBD1. The V gene end was trimmed by 9 bases and the J gene end by 7 bases; junction bases not matched to a gene: 9. The CDR3 is 13 amino acids. Germline CDR1 MNHNS, CDR2 SASEGT.

The chain has TRBV6-4 and TRBJ2-1, with 7 bases lining up with TRBD1. The CDR3 runs 13 residues. V was clipped by 3 bases and J by 8 bases; unmatched bases: 4. Germline V gene lookup returns CDR1 MRHNA and CDR2 SNTAGT. The CDR3 sequence: CASSERGRYEQFF. CDR3 bases: TGTGCCAGCAGTGAAAGGGGGCGGTATGAGCAGTTCTTC.

This clone was picked up one time. The rearrangement uses TRBV6-4 and TRBJ2-1; 10 bases align to TRBD2. The ends lost 3 bases at V and 4 bases at J; junction bases unmatched: 3. The CDR3 runs to 15 residues. Germline CDR1 is MRHNA and CDR2 is SNTAGT. CDR3 DNA: TGTGCCAGCAGTGAAGAAGCGGGAGGGTACAATGAGCAGTTCTTC. It codes for CASSEEAGGYNEQFF.

J is TRBJ1-3 and V is TRBV30, with a tentative D call TRBD1 (6 bases). The CDR3 consists of 15 residues. Trimming shortened V by 1 base and J by 0 bases, and 10 bases separated the two germline ends. Germline lookup yields CDR1 GTSNPN and CDR2 SVGIG (reference sequence). The DNA for the CDR3 is TGTGCCTGGAGTGCGGGACATTCCTCTGGAAACACCATATATTTT. It is translated as CAWSAGHSSGNTIYF.

This chain joins TRBV2 and TRBJ1-4; 8 bases map to TRBD1. Germline CDR1 is SNHLY and CDR2 is FYNNEI. The CDR3 covers 13 residues. V was clipped by 5 bases and J by 12 bases; unmatched bases: 8. Here the CDR3 reads CASSSPGGYELFF. CDR3 sequence (DNA): TGTGCCAGCAGTTCCCCAGGGGGCTATGAACTGTTTTTT.

J is TRBJ2-3 and V is TRBV27; D possibly corresponds to TRBD1 (6 bases). CDR3 length: 15 residues. Looked up from germline, CDR1 is MNHEY and CDR2 is SMNVEV (reference sequence). V lost 2 bases and J 3 bases, leaving 12 bases between the germline ends. The CDR3 coding sequence is TGTGCCAGCAGTTTACAGGGCAGGGGAACAGATACGCAGTATTTT. This encodes CASSLQGRGTDTQYF.

This clone was observed a few times. This rearrangement joins TRBV19 to TRBJ1-1; no firm D call. This CDR3 is 14 amino acids long. Per germline, CDR1 LNHDA and CDR2 SQIVND (reference sequence). Trimming left V 1 base short and J 5 bases short, with 11 bases between. This chain's CDR3 is CASSIANPRTEAFF. In nucleotides, the CDR3 is TGTGCCAGTAGTATAGCTAACCCAAGGACTGAAGCTTTCTTT.